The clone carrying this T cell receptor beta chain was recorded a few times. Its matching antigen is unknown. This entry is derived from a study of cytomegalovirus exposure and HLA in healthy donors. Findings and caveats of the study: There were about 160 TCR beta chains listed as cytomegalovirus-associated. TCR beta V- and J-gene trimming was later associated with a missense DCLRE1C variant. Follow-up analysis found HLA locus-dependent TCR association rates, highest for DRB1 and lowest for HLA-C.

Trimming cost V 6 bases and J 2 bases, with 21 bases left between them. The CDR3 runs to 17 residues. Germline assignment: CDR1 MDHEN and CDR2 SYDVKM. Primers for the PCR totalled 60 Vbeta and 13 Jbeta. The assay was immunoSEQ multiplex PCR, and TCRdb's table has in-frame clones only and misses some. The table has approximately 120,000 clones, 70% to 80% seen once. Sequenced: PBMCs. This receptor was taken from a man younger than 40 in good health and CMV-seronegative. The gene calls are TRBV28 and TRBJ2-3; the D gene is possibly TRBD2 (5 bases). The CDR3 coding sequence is TGTGCCAGCAGCCTTTCCCGACAAGCGGTAAACACAGATACGCAGTATTTT. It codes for CASSLSRQAVNTDTQYF.